This record covers a single T cell receptor beta chain. The source of the sample is a study of T-cell memory formation after mild COVID-19. Turning to the study itself: TCR clusters mostly belonged to single donors.

CDR3 length equals 15 residues. V lost 1 base and J 0 bases, leaving 10 bases between the germline ends. The germline V gene has CDR1 MNHEY and CDR2 SVGAGI. MiXCR, applied by TCRdb to the 5' RACE reads, yields one record per CDR3 protein. In the table there are some 150,000 distinct CDR3 sequences, roughly 19% of which are singletons. Sample: PBMCs or a T cell subset sorted from them (not recorded which). This chain links TRBV6-5 with TRBJ2-7; D possibly corresponds to TRBD2 (5 bases). The source of this sequence is an adult woman who had mild COVID-19 (a few samples of this study predate the infection). Cell type and time point are not known. In DNA form, the CDR3 reads TGTGCCAGCAGTTACTTAGGACGGGACTCCTACGAGCAGTACTTC. Protein sequence: CASSYLGRDSYEQYF.